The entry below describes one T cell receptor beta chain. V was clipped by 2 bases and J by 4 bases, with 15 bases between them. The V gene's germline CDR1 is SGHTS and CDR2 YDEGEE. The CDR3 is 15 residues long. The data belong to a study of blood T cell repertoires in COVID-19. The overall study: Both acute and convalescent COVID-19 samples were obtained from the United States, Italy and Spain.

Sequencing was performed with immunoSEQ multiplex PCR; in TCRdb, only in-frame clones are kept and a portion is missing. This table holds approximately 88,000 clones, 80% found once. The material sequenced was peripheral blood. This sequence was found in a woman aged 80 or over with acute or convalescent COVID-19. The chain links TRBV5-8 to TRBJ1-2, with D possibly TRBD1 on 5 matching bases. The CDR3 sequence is CASSLASGRSYGYTF. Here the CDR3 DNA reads TGTGCCAGCAGCTTAGCGTCAGGGAGGAGCTATGGCTACACCTTC.